The next 32 T cell receptor beta chains were all read from a single sample in a study of regulatory T cells in long-lasting Graves disease. Combining iRepertoire HTBI primers with Arm-PCR of CDR3 regions, the authors built TCR beta libraries. TCRdb fed the multiplex PCR reads into MiXCR, producing one record per CDR3 protein. The data show hundreds of thousands of distinct CDR3 sequences, about 16% seen once. The time point denotes: newly diagnosed GD, antithyroid drugs for less than 3 months. Isolated PBMC RNA provided the starting material for the TCR library. The same data also contributed to another study, on T cells in Graves' hyperthyroidism and ophthalmopathy.

The specimen comprised peripheral blood mononuclear cells (PBMCs), sampled at new diagnosis, from a patient treated with antithyroid drugs. These receptors all stem from a woman aged 40 to 65 with Graves disease.

Worth noting for this clonotype: Possible read error: a much larger clone is one base away. Written as DNA, the CDR3 is TGTGCCAGCAGTTACGCGGGGGTCTCCTACAATGAGCAGTACTTC. Its protein product is CASSYAGVSYNEQYF. V and J are TRBV10-3 and TRBJ2-7; 7 bases align to TRBD2. Germline values: CDR1 ENHRY, CDR2 SYGVKD. The CDR3 is made up of 15 amino acids.

This chain uses TRBV28 with TRBJ1-4, with TRBD1 as a possible D gene (5 bases). Germline-derived CDR1 and CDR2 are MDHEN and SYDVKM. The CDR3 length is 12 residues. V was shortened by 3 bases and J by 8 bases, with 7 bases between the two germline ends. CDR3 sequence (DNA): TGTGCCAGCAGTTTGAGGGACGAAAAACTGTTTTTT. Translating it yields CASSLRDEKLFF.

This clonotype came up a few times. The CDR3 DNA sequence: TGCGCCAGCAGCCTCCCGGACCCCTACAATGAGCAGTTCTTC. This sequence encodes CASSLPDPYNEQFF. The chain carries TRBV5-1 and TRBJ2-1; D remains ambiguous. Between the trimmed V and J ends, which lost 4 bases and 2 bases, there was a span of 10 bases. The CDR3 spans 14 residues. Germline assignment: CDR1 SGHRS and CDR2 YFSETQ.

This clonotype was observed a few times. The chain combines TRBV2 with TRBJ1-6; the D is unclear. Trimming stripped 2 bases from V and 13 bases from J, with 12 bases between. The CDR3 has 13 residues. Per germline, CDR1 SNHLY and CDR2 FYNNEI. In nucleotides, the CDR3 is TGTGCCAGCAGTGAATCCCCCACGACCCCCCTCCACTTT. This gives the protein CASSESPTTPLHF.

There are many counts of this clonotype. The V and J genes are TRBV6-1 and TRBJ1-1; the match to TRBD1 covers 8 bases. The germline V gene has CDR1 MNHNS and CDR2 SASEGT. The CDR3 runs 14 residues. Germline trimming cut 2 bases from V and 6 bases from J; bases unmatched to any gene: 5. DNA of the CDR3: TGTGCCAGCAGTGAATACAGGGGGGGGTCTGAAGCTTTCTTT. This encodes CASSEYRGGSEAFF.

The chain uses TRBV28 and TRBJ1-1, with unresolved D. This CDR3 is built from 13 residues. The V end lost 7 bases, the J end lost 4 bases, and 13 bases lay between the germline ends. Per the germline V gene, CDR1 is MDHEN and CDR2 is SYDVKM. The CDR3 spells CASTFGPITEAFF. The CDR3 DNA reads TGTGCCAGCACGTTCGGGCCGATCACTGAAGCTTTCTTT.

The chain carries TRBV11-2 and TRBJ2-3, with 9 bases identical to TRBD2. The V gene end was trimmed by 5 bases and the J gene end by 3 bases; junction bases not matched to a gene: 6. Germline V lookup: CDR1 SGHAT, CDR2 FQNNGV. This CDR3 spans 15 amino acids. The CDR3 DNA reads as TGTGCCAGCAGCCCTAGCGGGGTGGTTACAGATACGCAGTATTTT. Its protein is CASSPSGVVTDTQYF.

The sample holds many counts of this clonotype. The rearrangement joins TRBV11-2 to TRBJ2-3, with 10 bases that match TRBD2. Germline V gives CDR1 SGHAT, CDR2 FQNNGV. V lost 5 bases, J lost 10 bases, and 12 bases stayed unmatched. This CDR3 comprises 15 residues. CDR3 in DNA: TGTGCCAGCAGCGATAACTTCCTAGCGGGGGCTGCGCAGTATTTT. This codes for CASSDNFLAGAAQYF.

This clonotype showed up many times. The chain combines TRBV7-2 with TRBJ2-7; TRBD2 agrees at 7 bases. The CDR3 runs 16 residues. Germline CDR1 and CDR2: SGHTA and FQGNSA. J was trimmed by 3 bases and V by 1 base; bases with no gene match: 9. CDR3 region: CASSLDFGGYGYEQYF. The CDR3 bases are TGTGCCAGCAGCTTAGATTTCGGGGGGTACGGCTACGAGCAGTACTTC.

This clonotype was observed many times. This sequence joins TRBV18 and TRBJ2-1; 9 bases fit TRBD2. The CDR3 totals 16 residues. The germline V gene encodes CDR1 KGHSH and CDR2 LQKENI. V lost 3 bases and J lost 8; bases outside the gene matches: 11. The CDR3 DNA reads as TGTGCCAGCTCACCCTTGGGCGGGGGGGCCCCGGATGAGCAGTTCTTC. Amino acid sequence: CASSPLGGGAPDEQFF. Together with reference TRBV18 and TRBJ2-1, the CDR3 gives the full variable domain: NAGVMQNPRHLVRRRGQEARLRCSPMKGHSHVYWYRQLPEEGLKFMVYLQKENIIDESGMPKERFSAEFPKEGPSILRIQQVVRGDSAAYFCASSPLGGGAPDEQFFGPGTRLTVL.

This clonotype was seen many times. V usage is TRBV15 and J usage is TRBJ2-3, with 10 bases identical to TRBD2. Germline trimming cut 0 bases from V and 6 bases from J; bases unmatched to any gene: 6. Germline CDR1 is LNHNV and CDR2 is YYDKDF (reference sequence). The CDR3 is made up of 16 amino acids. CDR3 DNA sequence: TGTGCCACCAGCAGAGATCCTAGCGGGGGTTCCGATACGCAGTATTTT. Translation: CATSRDPSGGSDTQYF.

This clonotype was counted between two and nine times. The chain has TRBV20-1 and TRBJ2-3; 16 bases match TRBD2. V trimming: 3 bases; J trimming: 6 bases; junction bases outside the gene matches: 18. Per the germline V gene, CDR1 is DFQATT and CDR2 is SNEGSKA (reference sequence). The CDR3 has 20 residues. This chain's CDR3 is CSASSGTSGGANVREDTQYF. As DNA, the CDR3 is TGCAGTGCTAGCTCCGGGACTAGCGGGGGGGCCAATGTTCGTGAGGATACGCAGTATTTT.

At least ten counts were recorded for this clonotype. Germline and junction disagree at one end, which may indicate a read error. The chain carries TRBV2 and TRBJ1-5; 7 bases align to TRBD1. CDR1 is SNHLY and CDR2 is FYNNEI in the germline V gene. The CDR3 contains 15 residues. The CDR3 nucleotides read TGTGCCAGCAGGGAAGGAAGGGGGCGGAATCAGCCCCAGCATTTT. This encodes CASREGRGRNQPQHF.

V usage is TRBV6-5 and J usage is TRBJ1-1; unclear D gene. Per the germline V gene, CDR1 is MNHEY and CDR2 is SVGAGI. Trimming shortened V by 4 bases and J by 2 bases, and 14 bases separated the two germline ends. This CDR3 region has 15 residues. The CDR3 spells CASSLMGHVNTEAFF. The CDR3 region has the DNA TGTGCCAGCAGTTTAATGGGCCACGTCAACACTGAAGCTTTCTTT.

The chain recombines TRBV4-1 with TRBJ1-1; D gene uncertain. There are 15 residues in the CDR3. Germline V gives CDR1 MGHRA, CDR2 YSYEKL. V lost 0 bases, J lost 9 bases, and 17 bases lay in between. The CDR3 DNA reads TGCGCCAGCAGCCAAGACGTCCCCTTACGAGGCCAAGCTTTCTTT. Translation: CASSQDVPLRGQAFF.

This clonotype has at least ten counts. This chain connects TRBV5-1 to TRBJ2-1; TRBD2 matches 9 bases. From germline, CDR1 is SGHRS and CDR2 YFSETQ. V trimming: 7 bases; J trimming: 9 bases; junction bases outside the gene matches: 8. This CDR3 has 13 residues. The CDR3 here is CASQRSGGGEQFF. Here the CDR3 DNA reads TGCGCCAGCCAACGTAGCGGGGGTGGTGAGCAGTTCTTC. Full variable domain (remainder filled in from reference TRBV5-1 and TRBJ2-1): KAGVTQTPRYLIKTRGQQVTLSCSPISGHRSVSWYQQTPGQGLQFLFEYFSETQRNKGNFPGRFSGRQFSNSRSEMNVSTLELGDSALYLCASQRSGGGEQFFGPGTRLTVL.

This clonotype was seen ten or more times. The gene calls are TRBV30 and TRBJ1-2; a possible D gene is TRBD1 (5 bases). The CDR3 totals 13 residues. Trimming shortened V by 4 bases and J by 2 bases, and 11 bases separated the two germline ends. Looked up from germline, CDR1 is GTSNPN and CDR2 is SVGIG (reference sequence). CDR3 sequence (DNA): TGTGCCTGGAAGCCGTGGGACAACTATGGCTACACCTTC. It translates to CAWKPWDNYGYTF.

This clonotype was found many times. V gene TRBV5-1 combines with J gene TRBJ2-5, with D uncertain. Germline V gene lookup returns CDR1 SGHRS and CDR2 YFSETQ. The CDR3 contains 12 residues. V lost 7 bases, J lost 5 bases, and 12 bases lay in between. This chain's CDR3 is CASHGRAETQYF. The CDR3 region has the DNA TGCGCCAGCCATGGAAGGGCGGAGACCCAGTACTTC.

This clonotype was detected only a few times. This sequence joins TRBV7-3 and TRBJ2-3; 8 positions match TRBD1. V was clipped by 4 bases and J by 2 bases; unmatched bases: 5. Germline V CDR1 and CDR2: SGHTA, FQGTGA. The CDR3 runs 15 residues. CDR3 amino acids: CASSYGQGNTDTQYF. As DNA, the CDR3 is TGTGCCAGCAGCTATGGACAGGGAAACACAGATACGCAGTATTTT.

The chain uses TRBV20-1 and TRBJ2-4; D possibly corresponds to TRBD2 (5 bases). This CDR3 is built from 14 residues. Per the germline V gene, CDR1 is DFQATT and CDR2 is SNEGSKA (reference sequence). V shed 1 base and J shed 8 bases, with 15 bases lying between them. This CDR3 is CSARGPTYGDIQYF. The CDR3 DNA sequence: TGCAGTGCTAGAGGACCGACTTACGGGGACATTCAGTACTTC.

Ten or more counts support this clonotype. The chain joins TRBV24-1 to TRBJ1-2, with D maybe TRBD1 (6 bases). The germline CDR1 and CDR2 sequences are KGHDR and SFDVKD. The V end lost 2 bases, the J end lost 4 bases, and 19 bases lay between the germline ends. There are 17 residues in the CDR3. The CDR3 bases are TGTGCCACCAGTGATTCAGGGGCCCGCGGATTTGGCTATGGCTACACCTTC. Translating it yields CATSDSGARGFGYGYTF.

This clonotype was counted at least ten times. The chain carries TRBV20-1 and TRBJ2-7, with a tentative D call TRBD1 (5 bases). Trimming left V 3 bases short and J 5 bases short, with 14 bases between. CDR1 and CDR2 from the germline V gene are DFQATT and SNEGSKA (reference sequence). CDR3 size: 13 residues. CDR3 region: CSASGQGMDEQYF. As DNA, the CDR3 is TGCAGTGCTAGTGGGCAGGGTATGGACGAGCAGTACTTC.

In its sample, this clonotype was seen many times. The gene calls are TRBV7-9 and TRBJ2-3, with D possibly being TRBD2 (6 bases). The germline V gene encodes CDR1 SEHNR and CDR2 FQNEAQ (reference sequence). Trimming removed 10 bases from V and 3 bases from J, with 17 bases in between. There are 14 residues in the CDR3. The CDR3 DNA reads TGTGCCATCGACGGGGTGGGGGGAACAGATACGCAGTATTTT. This translates into CAIDGVGGTDTQYF.

This clonotype was seen many times. The V and J genes are TRBV12-5 and TRBJ2-5; 7 positions agree with TRBD2. V was clipped by 2 bases and J by 0 bases; unmatched bases: 12. Germline assignment: CDR1 LGHNT and CDR2 FRNRAP. The CDR3 extends over 18 amino acids. As DNA, the CDR3 is TGTGCTAGTGGTTTGCCACCGGGACTACAGAGGAACCAAGAGACCCAGTACTTC. Translating gives CASGLPPGLQRNQETQYF.

The chain joins TRBV6-2 or TRBV6-3 to TRBJ2-2; TRBD2 agrees at 11 bases. Per the germline V gene, CDR1 is MNHEY and CDR2 is SVGEGT. This CDR3 is 17 amino acids long. Trimming removed 2 bases from V and 2 bases from J; junction bases left unmatched: 4. CDR3 loop: CASSYPTSGINTGELFF. In DNA form, the CDR3 reads TGTGCCAGCAGTTACCCGACTAGCGGGATTAACACCGGGGAGCTGTTTTTT.

This clonotype has at least ten counts. This sequence joins TRBV7-2 and TRBJ2-1, with a tentative D call TRBD2 (5 bases). Trimming took 1 base from V and 12 from J, leaving 16 bases between them. CDR3 length: 14 residues. Germline V gene data show CDR1 as SGHTA and CDR2 as FQGNSA. The CDR3 bases are TGTGCCAGCAGCTTAGAGGCTAGCTCAAGGGTGCAGTTCTTC. Its translation: CASSLEASSRVQFF. The full variable domain, rest sourced from reference TRBV7-2 and TRBJ2-1, is GAGVSQSPSNKVTEKGKDVELRCDPISGHTALYWYRQSLGQGLEFLIYFQGNSAPDKSGLPSDRFSAERTGGSVSTLTIQRTQQEDSAVYLCASSLEASSRVQFFGPGTRLTVL.

This clonotype is a singleton in its sample. Relative to the germline gene, one junction end is altered; a read error may explain this. The V and J genes are TRBV18 and TRBJ2-4; 7 nucleotides align to TRBD1. The germline gives CDR1 KGHSH, CDR2 LQKENI. CDR3 size: 15 residues. As DNA, the CDR3 is TGTGTCAGCTCACGATCGGACAGGAGTAAAAACATTCAGTACTTC. This encodes CVSSRSDRSKNIQYF. The whole variable domain, remainder taken from reference TRBV18 and TRBJ2-4, is NAGVMQNPRHLVRRRGQEARLRCSPMKGHSHVYWYRQLPEEGLKFMVYLQKENIIDESGMPKERFSAEFPKEGPSILRIQQVVRGDSAAYFCVSSRSDRSKNIQYFGAGTRLSVL.

This clonotype was picked up many times. V and J are TRBV12-3 or TRBV12-4 and TRBJ1-6; D is uncertain. The CDR3 sequence is 14 residues long. The germline V and J ends were trimmed by 1 base and 7 bases, with 8 bases remaining between them. CDR3 nucleotide sequence: TGTGCCAGCAGTTTAGGGACTGTGAATTCACCCCTCCACTTT. Translation: CASSLGTVNSPLHF.

This clonotype was seen many times. Mismatch with germline at one junction end may stem from a read error. The chain carries TRBV5-1 and TRBJ1-3; the D is unclear. The CDR3 spans 14 residues. Germline V gene lookup returns CDR1 SGHRS and CDR2 YFSETQ. In DNA, the CDR3 is TGTGCCAGCAGCTTAGCGACCTCTGGAAACACCATATATTTT. This encodes CASSLATSGNTIYF.

This clonotype was counted many times. The chain is built from TRBV5-6 and TRBJ2-7; 7 nucleotides line up with TRBD1. The CDR3 sequence is 13 residues long. Germline-derived CDR1 and CDR2 are SGHDT and YYEEEE. V shed 2 bases and J 6 bases; nucleotides not matched to a gene: 5. CDR3 nucleotide sequence: TGTGCCAGCAGCTTATGGACAGGTTCCGAGCAGTACTTC. It is translated as CASSLWTGSEQYF.

The chain links TRBV2 to TRBJ2-3; 9 nucleotides align to TRBD1. The CDR3 loop spans 15 amino acids. J gave up 5 bases and V 6 bases, and 9 bases lay outside the gene matches. Germline V gene sequence: CDR1 SNHLY, CDR2 FYNNEI. The CDR3: CASSPTGGEGDTQYF. In DNA form, the CDR3 reads TGTGCCAGCAGCCCTACAGGGGGCGAGGGAGATACGCAGTATTTT.

This clonotype showed up just a few times. The J gene is TRBJ2-1, the V gene TRBV7-6; possibly TRBD1 or TRBD2 for D (5 bases each). With 5 bases removed from V and 9 bases from J, the gap between germline ends came to 32 bases. This CDR3 comprises 19 residues. The germline V gene has CDR1 SGHVS and CDR2 FNYEAQ. The CDR3 protein is CASSRELGRPGPPVGEQFF. For the CDR3, the DNA is TGTGCCAGCAGCCGCGAGCTTGGTCGTCCGGGACCTCCTGTAGGTGAGCAGTTCTTC.